The sequence of this T cell receptor (beta chain) was determined in a study of cytomegalovirus exposure and HLA in healthy donors. This clone was seen just once. Primers: 60 Vbeta forward and 13 Jbeta reverse. Assay: immunoSEQ multiplex PCR; the TCRdb copy retains only in-frame clones and omits some. The sample lists 45,000 to 60,000 clones, around 80% seen once, with 7.5% to 8.5% in the top ten. The CDR3 spans 14 residues. Germline V lookup: CDR1 LNHDA, CDR2 SQIVND (reference sequence). V shed 6 bases and J shed 2 bases, with 13 bases lying between them. What was sequenced was PBMCs. The chain employs TRBV19 and TRBJ1-2; D is undetermined. This receptor was identified in a man in his thirties or forties in good health and CMV-seropositive. The CDR3 sequence: CASSPSGRNYGYTF. CDR3 coding DNA: TGTGCCAGTAGCCCCTCCGGGAGAAACTATGGCTACACCTTC.